This T cell receptor (beta chain) was recorded in a study of sequential checkpoint blockade in melanoma (dated by TCRdb to between 2017 and 2020). General notes on the study: Patients were randomized 1:1 to first-line nivolumab followed by ipilimumab (arm A) or ipilimumab followed by nivolumab (arm B). Maintenance nivolumab came after each of the two trial sequences. Overall results and qualifications from the work: Validation of the response-prediction model combining TCR metrics and mutation burden is needed in larger, independent patient cohorts.

In the paper's terms, the treatment or condition label means: randomized to nivolumab then ipilimumab (arm A) or the reverse (arm B). None of the patients in the trial had previously been given DNA-damaging chemotherapy. On a FACS Aria II flow cytometer, live CD3+CD8+ cells that were negative for CD19 and CD56 were sorted from thawed PBMCs. The samples were obtained from melanoma patients enrolled in CheckMate 064, an open-label, randomized phase II trial testing sequential checkpoint blockade. Peripheral blood mononuclear cells were obtained through leukapheresis, purified using Ficoll-Paque, and frozen in human serum containing roughly 10% DMSO. Purity of sorted blood CD3+CD8+ cells was verified at >95% immediately after sorting, followed by DNA extraction. A few counts support this clone. The clone's antigen remains unknown. No per-base quality is available; no much larger clone lies one base away.

The immunoSEQ Assay was used to immunosequence TCRbeta CDR3 regions from genomic DNA. Prior to high-throughput sequencing, genomic DNA was amplified by bias-controlled multiplex PCR. The authors processed their data as follows. To quantify the absolute abundance of each unique TCRbeta CDR3 region, the sequences were collapsed and filtered. Clonality, defined as 1 minus Pielou's evenness, was calculated using only productive rearrangements. A previously published method was used to identify clones whose frequencies were significantly greater in on-treatment samples than in baseline samples. TCRdb stores this immuneACCESS table with in-frame sequences only. Part of the clones is absent; in the studies checked, under half of the shortfall reflects unresolved V genes, and no reason is known for the rest. The V and J calls and clone size were taken over from that table, and D and trimming were inferred from the DNA. The table for this sample lists about 4,800 clones; 70% to 80% of them were counted only once. Clones ranked in the top ten supply about 68% of the sample.

Compared with germline, V lacks 6 bases and J lacks 4 bases; bases without a gene match: 12. The CDR3, from cysteine to phenylalanine, totals 19 residues. The kept DNA is CDR3 alone, 57 bases in frame from the first base. The germline V gene sets CDR1 to MGHRA and CDR2 to YSYEKL. The sequence joins TRBV4-1 to TRBJ2-2; 15 bases in between match TRBD2. This TCR derives from a human donor with melanoma. Material: CD8+ T cells sorted from blood (inferred from file names), obtained from a patient given nivolumab and ipilimumab in sequence. CDR3 protein: CASRTGLAGGHGVTGELFF. The DNA reads TGCGCCAGCAGGACAGGACTAGCGGGGGGGCATGGGGTCACCGGGGAGCTGTTTTTT.